This T cell receptor (beta chain) was identified during a study of blood T cells in healthy people across ages. This clonotype has more than one count but fewer than ten. The junction and the germline gene differ at one end; a read error may be behind it. Ranging in age from roughly 6 to 90, the donors were healthy Caucasian individuals from Russia. For the second PCR, which ran for about 7 to 12 cycles, a sample-barcoded 5' primer and a J-beta primer mix were used. A template-switch adaptor with 12 random nucleotides tagged each cDNA molecule. TCRdb recomputed calls from the 5' RACE reads with MiXCR, one row per CDR3 protein. Of approximately 800,000 distinct CDR3 sequences in the sample, 25% were seen once. These data were likewise used in another study, on T cells of mothers and their children. From that paper: Study donors consisted of a few healthy Caucasian mothers and their six children.

This receptor was identified in a boy younger than 18 in good health. The specimen sequenced was blood.

The CDR3 DNA sequence: TGCAGTGCTAGGGCACTACTAGCGGGGATGAACACCGGGGAGCCGTTTTTT. Protein product: CSARALLAGMNTGEPFF. The J gene is TRBJ2-2, the V gene TRBV20-1; 10 bases line up with TRBD2. Germline V gene lookup returns CDR1 DFQATT and CDR2 SNEGSKA (reference sequence). The CDR3 has 17 residues.